This TCR beta chain stems from a study of T cells in Graves' hyperthyroidism and ophthalmopathy. Study as a whole: The initial diagnosis was the point when peripheral blood was collected, ahead of any treatment. Overall study findings and caveats: Most thyroid clonotypes expanded above 0.001 were also detected in blood. In the analysis, a 13 V-J model separated ophthalmopathy from stable hyperthyroidism.

RNA transcripts provided the source from which TCR beta CDR3 regions were amplified. The HTBI primer set was used in a first-round RT-PCR of the TCR CDR3. One entry per CDR3 protein, called by TCRdb with MiXCR from the multiplex PCR reads. The data hold about 640,000 distinct CDR3 sequences, with around 20% observed a single time. A patient was excluded if there was uncontrolled infection, other autoimmune disease, pregnancy or lactation. The V gene's germline CDR1 is SGHRS and CDR2 YFSETQ. CDR3 length: 15 amino acids. Trimming pared 1 base from V and 7 bases from J, leaving 14 bases between. With regard to this clonotype: Its antigen is currently unknown.

What was sequenced was blood. The sequence derives from a man under 40 with Graves' ophthalmopathy. V and J are TRBV5-1 and TRBJ2-2; D is possibly TRBD2 (5 bases). DNA of the CDR3: TGCGCCAGCAGCTTGAACCTTCCGAGCGGCGGGGAGCTGTTTTTT. It encodes CASSLNLPSGGELFF.